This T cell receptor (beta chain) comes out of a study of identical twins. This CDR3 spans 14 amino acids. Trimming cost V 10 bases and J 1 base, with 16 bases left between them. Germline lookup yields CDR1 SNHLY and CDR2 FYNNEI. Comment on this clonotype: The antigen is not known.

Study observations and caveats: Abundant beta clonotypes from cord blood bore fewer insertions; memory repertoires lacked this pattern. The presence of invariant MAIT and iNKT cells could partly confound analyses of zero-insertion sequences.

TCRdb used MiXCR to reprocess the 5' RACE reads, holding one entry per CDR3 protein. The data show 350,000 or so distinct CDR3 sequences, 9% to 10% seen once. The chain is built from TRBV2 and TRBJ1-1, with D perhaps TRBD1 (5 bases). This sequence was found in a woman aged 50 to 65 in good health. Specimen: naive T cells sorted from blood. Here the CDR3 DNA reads TGTGCCACCACAATCGGGGGAGAGAACACTGAAGCTTTCTTT. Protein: CATTIGGENTEAFF.